What follows are 2 T cell receptor beta chains derived from one specimen sequenced in a study of shared clonotypes between healthy human individuals. TCRdb keeps only in-frame clones here, not all; method: immunoSEQ multiplex PCR. The repertoire holds millions of clones, with 95% as singletons. Sequenced sample: naive CD4+ T cells sorted from blood. The sample's subset: CD45RA+ positively selected. The source of these receptors is a man younger than 35 in good health.

The rearrangement joins TRBV5-6 to TRBJ1-6; possibly TRBD1 for D (6 bases). Germline assignment: CDR1 SGHDT and CDR2 YYEEEE. This CDR3 is 16 amino acids long. V dropped 5 bases and J dropped 0 bases, with 12 bases sitting between them. CDR3 region: CASRRTGYSYNSPLHF. Written as DNA, the CDR3 is TGTGCCAGCAGACGTACAGGGTACTCCTATAATTCACCCCTCCACTTT.

This rearrangement joins TRBV4-3 to TRBJ2-1; TRBD2 matches 10 bases. CDR3 size: 15 residues. From germline, CDR1 is LGHNA and CDR2 YSLEER. J lost 10 bases, V lost 1 base, and 7 bases had no gene match. The CDR3 nucleotides read TGCGCCAGCAGCCAAGTGGCTAGCGGGAGCTGGGAGCAGTTCTTC. As protein: CASSQVASGSWEQFF.